This T cell receptor beta chain was captured in a study of shared clonotypes between healthy human individuals. About the study: There were three CD4 naive, three CD4 memory, two CD8 naive and one CD8 memory plates per donor.

Study-level results: How much donors shared clonotypes was expected to be affected by sequencing depth. Estimated richness values were generally larger in naive subsets than in memory subsets.

Only one count was recorded for this clone. Antigen unknown. It was across several immunoSEQ plates that each subset's genomic DNA was evenly split. Here immunoSEQ multiplex PCR was the method, and the copy in TCRdb shows in-frame clones only, minus some. This table holds millions of clones, 85% to 95% found once. Trimming cost V 4 bases and J 5 bases; bases outside gene matches: 4. The CDR3 spans 13 residues. Per the germline V gene, CDR1 is SGHTA and CDR2 is FQGNSA. Sequences were obtained from naive CD4+ T cells sorted from blood. Subset specified: CD45RA+ positively selected. The clonotype comes from a man aged 18-30 years in good health. The rearrangement uses TRBV7-2 and TRBJ2-5; TRBD2 agrees at 7 bases. CDR3 DNA sequence: TGTGCCAGCAGCTGGGGGGGTGGCGAGACCCAGTACTTC. The encoded protein is CASSWGGGETQYF.